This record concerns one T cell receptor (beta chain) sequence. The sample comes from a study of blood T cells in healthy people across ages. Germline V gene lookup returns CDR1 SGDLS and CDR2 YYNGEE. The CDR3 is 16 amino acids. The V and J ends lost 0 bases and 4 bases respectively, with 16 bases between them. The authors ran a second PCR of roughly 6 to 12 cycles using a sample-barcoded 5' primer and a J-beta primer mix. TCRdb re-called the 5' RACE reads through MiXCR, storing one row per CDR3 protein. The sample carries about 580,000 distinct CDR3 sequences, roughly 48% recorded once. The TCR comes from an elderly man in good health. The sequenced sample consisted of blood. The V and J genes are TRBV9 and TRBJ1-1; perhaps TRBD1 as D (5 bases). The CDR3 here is CASSVVRGGAGTEAFF. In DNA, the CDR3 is TGTGCCAGCAGCGTAGTGAGGGGCGGGGCAGGCACTGAAGCTTTCTTT.